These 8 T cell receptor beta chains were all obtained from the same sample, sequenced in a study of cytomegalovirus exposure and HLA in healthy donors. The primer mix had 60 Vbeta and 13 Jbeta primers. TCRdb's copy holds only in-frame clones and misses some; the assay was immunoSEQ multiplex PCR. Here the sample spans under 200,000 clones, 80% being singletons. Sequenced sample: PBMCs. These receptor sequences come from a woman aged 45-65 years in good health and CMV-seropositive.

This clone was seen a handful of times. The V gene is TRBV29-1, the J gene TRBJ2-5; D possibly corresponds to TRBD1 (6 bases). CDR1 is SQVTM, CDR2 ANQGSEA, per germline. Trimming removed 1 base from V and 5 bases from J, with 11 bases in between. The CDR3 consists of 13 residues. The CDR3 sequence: CSVEAGQGETQYF. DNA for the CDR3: TGCAGCGTTGAAGCGGGTCAGGGGGAGACCCAGTACTTC.

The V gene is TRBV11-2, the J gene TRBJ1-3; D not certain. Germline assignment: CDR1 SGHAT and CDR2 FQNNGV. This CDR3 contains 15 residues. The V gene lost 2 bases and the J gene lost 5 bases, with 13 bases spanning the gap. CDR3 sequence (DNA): TGTGCCAGCAGCTTAAGTGGACTTGGGAGAAACACCATATATTTT. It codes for CASSLSGLGRNTIYF. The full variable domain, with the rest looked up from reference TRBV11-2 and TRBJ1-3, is EAGVAQSPRYKIIEKRQSVAFWCNPISGHATLYWYQQILGQGPKLLIQFQNNGVVDDSQLPKDRFSAERLKGVDSTLKIQPAKLEDSAVYLCASSLSGLGRNTIYFGEGSWLTVV.

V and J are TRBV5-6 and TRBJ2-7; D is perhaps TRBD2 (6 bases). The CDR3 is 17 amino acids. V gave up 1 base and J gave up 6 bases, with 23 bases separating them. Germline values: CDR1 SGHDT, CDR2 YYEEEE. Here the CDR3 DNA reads TGTGCCAGCAGCTTGAGAAGTCGCCTCCTCCCGCGGGGCGAGCAGTACTTC. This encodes CASSLRSRLLPRGEQYF.

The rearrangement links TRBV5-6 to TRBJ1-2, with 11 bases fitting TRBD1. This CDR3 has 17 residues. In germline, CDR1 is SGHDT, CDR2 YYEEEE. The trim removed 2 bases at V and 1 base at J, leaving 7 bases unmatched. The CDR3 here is CASSFGGTGGSNYGYTF. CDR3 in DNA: TGTGCCAGCAGCTTTGGCGGGACAGGGGGGAGTAACTATGGCTACACCTTC.

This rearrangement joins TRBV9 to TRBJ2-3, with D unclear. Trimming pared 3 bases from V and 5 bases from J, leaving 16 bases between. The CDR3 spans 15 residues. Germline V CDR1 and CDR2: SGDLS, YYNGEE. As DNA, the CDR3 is TGTGCCAGCAGCGGACATTCCGGCAGTGGAGATACGCAGTATTTT. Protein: CASSGHSGSGDTQYF.

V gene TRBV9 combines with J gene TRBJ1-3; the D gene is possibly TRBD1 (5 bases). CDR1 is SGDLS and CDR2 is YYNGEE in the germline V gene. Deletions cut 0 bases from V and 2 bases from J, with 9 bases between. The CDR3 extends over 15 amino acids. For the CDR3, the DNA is TGTGCCAGCAGCGTAGCATGGGGCGCTGGAAACACCATATATTTT. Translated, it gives CASSVAWGAGNTIYF.

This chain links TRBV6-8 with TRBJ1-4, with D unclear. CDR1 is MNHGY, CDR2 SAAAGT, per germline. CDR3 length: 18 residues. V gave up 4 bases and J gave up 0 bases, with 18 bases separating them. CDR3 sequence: CASSSHIPGNSTNEKLFF. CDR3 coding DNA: TGTGCCAGCAGTTCCCATATCCCGGGGAATTCAACTAATGAAAAACTGTTTTTT.

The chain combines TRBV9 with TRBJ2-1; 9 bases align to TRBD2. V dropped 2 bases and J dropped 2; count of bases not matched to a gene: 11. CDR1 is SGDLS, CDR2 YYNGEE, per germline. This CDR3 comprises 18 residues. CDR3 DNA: TGTGCCAGCAGCGTGGGCCTAGCGGGAAGCTCAACCTACAATGAGCAGTTCTTC. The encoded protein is CASSVGLAGSSTYNEQFF.